The sequence of this TCR beta chain was determined in a study of T and B cells in COVID-19 patients (dated by TCRdb to the early 2020s). The study in broad terms: In this study, adaptive immunity was profiled in COVID-19 patients who either had active infection or had recovered, using TRB and IGH repertoire sequencing of peripheral blood. Two patients were in both the active and recovered cohorts because samples existed from active disease and from after recovery. Of the 20 to 25 patients in the active-infection cohort, approximately 18 had comorbidities associated with unfavorable COVID-19 outcome. An age-matched reference group of about 40 healthy donors negative for COVID-19 antibodies was used as the comparison for repertoire analyses. Median age was about 30 years in the recovered cohort versus approximately 62 years in the active-infection cohort. Over 7 million TCR sequences were analysed from a TCR and BCR sequence repository that comprised 35 or so patients and roughly 74 time points. The recovered cohort included more than 15 patients who contributed 20 or so samples, and most of those patients had mild to moderate COVID-19 that was managed on an outpatient basis. As many as 9 follow-up blood samples were taken per patient, and some of the samples covered different disease stages within the same individual. Critical illness requiring mechanical ventilation or ECMO was present in about 55% of the 20 patients in the active-infection cohort. Summary of the overall study and its limitations: The size of the cohort was considered insufficient for assessing HLA contributions to COVID-19 susceptibility or severity. In active COVID-19, TRB repertoires were highly clonal, while at recovery, diversity and richness increased above the levels seen in healthy donors. Few blood samples were available from mildly ill patients while symptoms were present or from severe cases at early time points. Prospective validation of the reported TCR clusters was stated to be required before clinical use. A total of 2,000 to 2,500 exclusive TCR clusters, including some 32 low-pGen clusters, were found in the recovered cohort. Specific T cell subsets (CD4+/Treg/CD8+) and sorted SARS-CoV-2-responsive or tetramer+ T cells had not yet been sequenced, with those experiments still ongoing. Patients with COVID-19 were reported to show strongly skewed TRBV/TRBJ gene usage.

TRB repertoires were amplified using about 250-500 ng of genomic DNA isolated from blood. Spanning cysteine to phenylalanine, the CDR3 consists of 16 amino acids. The DNA shown is the 48-base CDR3, in frame from base 1. At the junction V is shortened by 6 bases and J by 0 bases; bases outside the gene matches: 8. The germline V gene specifies MNHEY as CDR1 and SVGAGI as CDR2. Sequencing took place on an Illumina MiSeq. Multiplex PCR with BIOMED2 TRB-A/B primer pools was used to amplify TRB rearrangements. Illumina-compatible adapters and 7-nucleotide sample barcodes were added to the amplicons in two consecutive PCRs. Phusion HS II polymerase was used for all library PCRs. Amplicons were purified from gel with the NucleoSpin Gel and PCR Clean-up kit, quantified on Qubit, and pooled at roughly 3.9 nM. Amplicon pool quality was checked on an Agilent 2100 Bioanalyzer before Illumina next-generation sequencing. The authors' analysis ran thus. Annotation of TRB rearrangements was performed with MiXCR 3.0.8 using the default MiXCR reference library. Sequences with fewer than 2 reads and non-productive reads were filtered out, and every unique CDR3 nucleotide sequence was treated as a single clone. R 3.5.1 was used to calculate clonality, diversity, richness and V-J gene usage. GLIPH2 was used for TCR clustering by CDR3 similarity, and generation probabilities were calculated by OLGA. Only GLIPH2 clusters with at least four unique TCR clonotypes present in at least three individuals were retained. The public reads were reprocessed in TCRdb via fastp at Q25 and MiXCR, keeping in-frame beta chains. Here each entry gathers all rows of one CDR3 protein and keeps the most common genes and DNA. For this entry, the V and J calls and clone size follow TCRdb and not the study's own pipeline. In this sample the table shows around 730 distinct CDR3 sequences, around 31% of which occur a single time. Roughly 31% of the sample rests with the top ten.

This clonotype was picked up a small number of times. Its antigen is not yet known. Base qualities are missing; no much larger clone stands one base away. The clonotype comes from a human donor with active COVID-19. Sequencing input: blood. The chain was built from TRBV6-5 and TRBJ2-7; 10 nucleotides in the junction match TRBD2. The bases read TGTGCCAGCAGATCCGCCTCTAGCGGGAGCTCCTACGAGCAGTACTTC. Its protein is CASRSASSGSSYEQYF.